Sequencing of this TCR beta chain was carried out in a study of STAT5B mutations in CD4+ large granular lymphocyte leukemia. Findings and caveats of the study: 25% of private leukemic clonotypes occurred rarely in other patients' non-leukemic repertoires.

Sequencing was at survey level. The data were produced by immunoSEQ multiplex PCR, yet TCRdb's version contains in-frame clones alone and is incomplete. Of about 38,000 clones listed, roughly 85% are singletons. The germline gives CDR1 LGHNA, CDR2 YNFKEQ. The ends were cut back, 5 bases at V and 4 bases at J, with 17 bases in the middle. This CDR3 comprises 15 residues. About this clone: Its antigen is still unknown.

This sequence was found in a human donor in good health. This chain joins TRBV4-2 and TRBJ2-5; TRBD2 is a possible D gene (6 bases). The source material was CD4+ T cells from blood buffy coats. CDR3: CASSAGRKVGETQYF. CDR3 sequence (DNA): TGTGCCAGCAGCGCAGGGAGGAAGGTTGGAGAGACCCAGTACTTC.